The 14 T cell receptor beta chains below come from one sample, sequenced in a study of T cell clonotyping in hematopoietic cell transplantation. Sequencing used immunoSEQ multiplex PCR; TCRdb keeps in-frame clones, though not all of them. Of about 10,000 clones in the sample, 50% to 65% were seen once. This sample comprised peripheral blood mononuclear cells, obtained 100 days after allogeneic stem cell transplant. The receptor set was obtained from a female patient in her fifties or sixties who had an allogeneic stem cell transplant from an unrelated donor, so the T cells may come from the graft donor. Some clones in this sample may be carry-over from other donors' samples.

The chain has TRBV5-6 and TRBJ1-5; no definite D call. The length of the CDR3 is 15 residues. Germline V lookup: CDR1 SGHDT, CDR2 YYEEEE. Trimming removed 2 bases at V and 0 bases at J, with 9 bases between. The CDR3 region has the DNA TGTGCCAGCAGCTTATTGGGAAATAGCAATCAGCCCCAGCATTTT. It codes for CASSLLGNSNQPQHF.

This chain joins TRBV30 and TRBJ1-5; D unresolved. V was cut by 4 bases and J by 0 bases, with 13 bases left in between. CDR1 and CDR2 (germline): GTSNPN, SVGIG (reference sequence). This CDR3 spans 15 amino acids. CDR3 loop: CAWTDRAYSNQPQHF. In nucleotides, the CDR3 is TGTGCCTGGACAGACCGAGCTTATAGCAATCAGCCCCAGCATTTT.

This clone was found a few times. The CDR3 reads CASSWNRETQYF. The CDR3 bases are TGTGCCAGCAGTTGGAACAGGGAGACCCAGTACTTC. The chain couples TRBV6-6 to TRBJ2-5; maybe TRBD1 (5 bases). The V end lost 4 bases, the J end lost 5 bases, and 8 bases lay between the germline ends. Germline lookup yields CDR1 MNHNY and CDR2 SVGAGI (reference sequence). The CDR3 is made up of 12 amino acids.

The chain recombines TRBV30 with TRBJ2-2; TRBD1 might be the D (5 bases). The CDR3 extends over 15 amino acids. CDR1 is GTSNPN, CDR2 SVGIG, per germline (reference sequence). Trimming took off 0 bases at V and 3 bases at J, with 11 bases between the two ends. CDR3 bases: TGTGCCTGGAGTGTAGGGGTTCGGGACACCGGGGAGCTGTTTTTT. Amino acids: CAWSVGVRDTGELFF.

The rearrangement joins TRBV19 to TRBJ2-7; the match to TRBD1 covers 11 bases. Germline CDR1 is LNHDA and CDR2 is SQIVND (reference sequence). The CDR3 length is 15 residues. V dropped 5 bases and J dropped 2; count of bases not matched to a gene: 5. The CDR3 spells CASSPPGQGAYEQYF. Written as DNA, the CDR3 is TGTGCCAGTAGTCCCCCGGGACAGGGGGCCTACGAGCAGTACTTC.

This chain uses TRBV30 with TRBJ1-1, with a weak D call TRBD1 (5 bases). CDR1 and CDR2 from the germline V gene are GTSNPN and SVGIG (reference sequence). V was clipped by 5 bases and J by 2 bases, with 12 bases between them. CDR3 length equals 13 residues. CDR3 in amino acids: CAWGAGVNTEAFF. CDR3 nucleotide sequence: TGTGCCTGGGGGGCTGGGGTTAACACTGAAGCTTTCTTT.

This sequence joins TRBV6-5 and TRBJ1-2; 7 bases agree with TRBD1. Germline-derived CDR1 and CDR2 are MNHEY and SVGAGI. J was trimmed by 4 bases and V by 7 bases; bases with no gene match: 9. This CDR3 comprises 14 residues. The CDR3 sequence is CASTRQGRGYGYTF. In nucleotides, the CDR3 is TGTGCCAGCACCAGACAGGGAAGGGGCTATGGCTACACCTTC.

The chain couples TRBV7-2 to TRBJ1-5; the match to TRBD1 covers 7 bases. The CDR3 totals 14 residues. Germline loops: CDR1 SGHTA, CDR2 FQGNSA. The junction had 5 bases not matched to a gene; V was cut back by 3 bases and J by 6 bases. The CDR3 DNA follows: TGTGCCAGCAGCTTGCGACAGGGAAGTCAGCCCCAGCATTTT. Residues: CASSLRQGSQPQHF.

This clone has more than one count but fewer than ten. The V gene is TRBV19, the J gene TRBJ2-7; 7 nucleotides agree with TRBD2. Germline trimming cut 5 bases from V and 6 bases from J; bases unmatched to any gene: 4. The CDR3 runs 12 residues. Germline lookup yields CDR1 LNHDA and CDR2 SQIVND (reference sequence). The CDR3 nucleotides read TGTGCCAGTAGTCCGGGGGGAGCCGAGCAGTACTTC. It yields the protein CASSPGGAEQYF.

The gene calls are TRBV29-1 and TRBJ2-7; D ambiguous. V lost 5 bases to trimming and J lost 0 bases, with 11 bases between them. CDR1 and CDR2 from the germline V gene are SQVTM and ANQGSEA. The CDR3 runs to 13 residues. The DNA for the CDR3 is TGCAGCGTTAACCTCCCCATCTCCTACGAGCAGTACTTC. Protein sequence: CSVNLPISYEQYF.

This chain joins TRBV25-1 and TRBJ2-1; no clear D. This CDR3 comprises 10 residues. V was trimmed by 8 bases and J by 10 bases, leaving 9 bases between them. Germline CDR1 is MGHDK and CDR2 is SYGVNS. The CDR3 sequence: CASRLGEQFF. The CDR3 bases are TGTGCCAGCCGGCTTGGGGAGCAGTTCTTC. Based on the CDR3 plus reference TRBV25-1 and TRBJ2-1, the full variable domain is EADIYQTPRYLVIGTGKKITLECSQTMGHDKMYWYQQDPGMELHLIHYSYGVNSTEKGDLSSESTVSRIRTEHFPLTLESARPSHTSQYLCASRLGEQFFGPGTRLTVL.

The rearrangement uses TRBV30 and TRBJ1-1; no clear D. The CDR3 totals 13 residues. Per the germline V gene, CDR1 is GTSNPN and CDR2 is SVGIG (reference sequence). V lost 2 bases, J lost 0 bases, and 7 bases lay in between. The CDR3 region has the DNA TGTGCCTGGAGTCCCGACCTGAACACTGAAGCTTTCTTT. Its protein product is CAWSPDLNTEAFF.

The rearrangement uses TRBV29-1 and TRBJ2-1; unclear D gene. V lost 6 bases and J lost 6, with 9 bases in between. CDR3 length: 11 amino acids. Germline CDR1 SQVTM, CDR2 ANQGSEA. The CDR3 sequence: CSVLLGNEQFF. CDR3 coding DNA: TGCAGCGTCCTGCTGGGCAATGAGCAGTTCTTC.

This clone was detected only a few times. This chain connects TRBV6-5 to TRBJ1-2, with 8 nucleotides matching TRBD1. This CDR3 is built from 14 residues. Trimming at V came to 4 bases and at J to 8 bases, leaving 9 bases not matched to a gene. The V gene's germline CDR1 is MNHEY and CDR2 SVGAGI. CDR3 DNA: TGTGCCAGCAGTTCTCCGCAGGGGGCGCGGGGCTACACCTTC. Amino acid sequence: CASSSPQGARGYTF.